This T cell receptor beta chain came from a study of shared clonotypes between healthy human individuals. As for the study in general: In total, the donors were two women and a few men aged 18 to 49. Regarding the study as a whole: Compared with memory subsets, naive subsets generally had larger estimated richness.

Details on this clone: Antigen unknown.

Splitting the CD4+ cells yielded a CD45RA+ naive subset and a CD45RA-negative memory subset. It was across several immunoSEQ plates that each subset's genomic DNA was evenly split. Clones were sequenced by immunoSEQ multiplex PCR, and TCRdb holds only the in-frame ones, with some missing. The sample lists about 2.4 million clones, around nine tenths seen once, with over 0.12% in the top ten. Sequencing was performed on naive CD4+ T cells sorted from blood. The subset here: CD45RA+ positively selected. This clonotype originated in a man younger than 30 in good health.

CDR3: CAISPGTTYEQYF. The CDR3 coding sequence is TGTGCCATCAGTCCAGGCACAACCTACGAGCAGTACTTC. The chain couples TRBV10-3 to TRBJ2-7; D not certain. There are 13 residues in the CDR3. In germline, CDR1 is ENHRY, CDR2 SYGVKD. V lost 5 bases, J lost 2 bases, and 10 bases lay in between.